This is a list of T cell receptor beta chains from one sample in a study of T cells in Graves' hyperthyroidism and ophthalmopathy. Via MiXCR, TCRdb re-called the multiplex PCR reads, giving one row per CDR3 protein. The table includes around 690,000 distinct CDR3 sequences, 17% detected once. The sequencing sample was made of blood. These receptors came from a man aged 45-60 years with Graves' hyperthyroidism. CDR3s include the opening cysteine and the closing phenylalanine or tryptophan. Fields, in order: V gene, clone size, J gene, D gene, CDR3 DNA, CDR3 protein. A D gene is named only where the DNA matches it firmly. The size entry is marked missing in some rows and otherwise reads once, few, many or a size class.

>TRBV28|many|TRBJ1-2|.
TGTGCCAGCAGCTCCCCCGGGGGCGAGGACTATGGCTACACCTTC
CASSSPGGEDYGYTF
>TRBV10-3|many|TRBJ2-1|TRBD2
TGTGCCATCAGTGAGAGAAAGGGACTAGACTATGAGCAGTTCTTC
CAISERKGLDYEQFF
>TRBV20-1|.|TRBJ2-3|TRBD1
TGCAGTGCAGAGGGACAGGGGGGTACGCAGTATTTT
CSAEGQGGTQYF
>TRBV7-2|many|TRBJ2-3|.
TGTGCCAGCAGCTCGCCCATGTACTTCACGCAGTATTTT
CASSSPMYFTQYF
>TRBV2|many|TRBJ2-3|TRBD2
TGTGCCAGCAGTGGAGTAGCGGGAGTCGCAGATACGCAGTATTTT
CASSGVAGVADTQYF
>TRBV24-1|many|TRBJ2-3|TRBD2
TGTGCCACCAGTGGAACTAGCGGGACTAACACAGATACGCAGTATTTT
CATSGTSGTNTDTQYF
>TRBV7-2|many|TRBJ2-1|.
TGTGCCAGCAGACTCGGACCAAACAATGAGCAGTTCTTC
CASRLGPNNEQFF
>TRBV20-1|.|TRBJ2-1|TRBD2
TGCAGTGCCCGCCTCATTAAGCGAGCGGGAGGGCCAGTGGAGTACAATGAGCAGTTCTTC
CSARLIKRAGGPVEYNEQFF
>TRBV12-3/TRBV12-4|many|TRBJ1-1|.
TGTGCCAGCAGTTCTAGTACAGACAGCCGGAACACTGAAGCTTTCTTT
CASSSSTDSRNTEAFF
>TRBV30|.|TRBJ2-7|.
TGTGCCTGGGTCGGTGGCCCCGACTACGAGCAGTACTTC
CAWVGGPDYEQYF
>TRBV7-9|.|TRBJ2-7|.
TGTGCCAGCAGCTTAGAACCGAATAGGGTTCTTGAGCAGTACTTC
CASSLEPNRVLEQYF
>TRBV27|many|TRBJ2-7|TRBD1
TGTGCCAGCAGATTAGGACAACGTGGGACAGGGATCTACGAGCAGTACTTC
CASRLGQRGTGIYEQYF
>TRBV4-3|few|TRBJ1-2|.
TGCGCCAGCAGCCAAGAATGGGCGTCTGCTGGCTACACCTTC
CASSQEWASAGYTF
>TRBV28|many|TRBJ1-1|.
TGTGCCAGCAGTTTGGAAGCCCTGGGGATATTAAACACTGAAGCTTTCTTT
CASSLEALGILNTEAFF
>TRBV4-1|.|TRBJ2-5|TRBD2
TGCGCCAGCAGCCAAGGGGCGACTAGCGGGATAACGGAGACCCAGTACTTC
CASSQGATSGITETQYF
>TRBV11-1|many|TRBJ2-1|TRBD2
TGTGCCAGCAGCTTGGGCGGGAGGGTTCCGTTTGAGCAGTTCTTC
CASSLGGRVPFEQFF
>TRBV4-3|.|TRBJ1-2|.
TGCGCCAGCAGCCAAGTGGTGCGGGTCCCTGGCTACACCTTC
CASSQVVRVPGYTF
>TRBV30|many|TRBJ2-3|TRBD1
TGTGCCGGACAACCAGGGGGCGTCACAGATACGCAGTATTTT
CAGQPGGVTDTQYF
>TRBV7-8|many|TRBJ2-7|TRBD1
TGTGCCAGCAGCTGGGGGACAGAGGTAGCGTACGAGCAGTACTTC
CASSWGTEVAYEQYF
>TRBV6-2/TRBV6-3|many|TRBJ2-1|TRBD1
TGTGCCAGCAGTTACATGGGACAGCCCAACAATGAGCAGTTCTTC
CASSYMGQPNNEQFF
>TRBV5-6|few|TRBJ1-6|.
TGTGCCAGCAGCTTCTTCGGGGAGGATTCACCCCTCCACTTT
CASSFFGEDSPLHF
>TRBV12-3/TRBV12-4|.|TRBJ2-7|TRBD2
TGTGCCAGCAGTTTTATAGCGGGTGGTTACGAGCAGTACTTC
CASSFIAGGYEQYF